One and the same sample provided the 30 T cell receptor beta chains below, sequenced in a study of radiotherapy plus CTLA-4 blockade in lung cancer listed by TCRdb under 2018. Library preparation employed the immunoSEQ multiplex PCR assay. Sourced from immuneACCESS, this table was stored by TCRdb with only in-frame sequences that have V and J called. A share of the clones is absent; for the studies checked, an unresolved V gene accounts for under half, and the remainder has no known explanation. The sample data list about 31,000 clones, and around 70% of these were observed just once. Of the sample, approximately 4.5% falls within the top ten clones. The sample consisted of peripheral blood, taken from a patient treated with radiotherapy plus ipilimumab. These receptor sequences come from a human donor with non-small cell lung cancer whose response to radiotherapy plus ipilimumab could not be evaluated.

This chain joins TRBV5-4 and TRBJ2-5; tentatively, D is TRBD2 (5 bases). Germline values: CDR1 SGHNT, CDR2 YYREEE (reference sequence). The V end lost 0 bases, the J end lost 7 bases, and 16 bases lay between the germline ends. This CDR3 has 15 residues. The DNA for the CDR3 is TGTGCCAGCAGCTTGGCTGGGAGAGGAGGATTGACCCAGTACTTC. Translated, it gives CASSLAGRGGLTQYF.

The chain has TRBV4-1 and TRBJ1-4; 8 bases line up with TRBD1. CDR3 length: 15 residues. The V and J ends lost 4 bases and 4 bases, in that order; junction bases with no gene match: 5. CDR1 and CDR2 from the germline V gene are MGHRA and YSYEKL. CDR3 loop: CASSLSGTGNEKLFF. The DNA for the CDR3 is TGCGCCAGCAGCCTGTCCGGGACAGGTAATGAAAAACTGTTTTTT.

This chain links TRBV28 with TRBJ2-5, with TRBD2 matching 12 bases. The J call may be faulty, since TRBJ2-7 better matches the DNA end. The CDR3 is 15 amino acids. Germline loops: CDR1 MDHEN, CDR2 SYDVKM. The CDR3 protein is CASSGLLAGGYEQYF. The CDR3 bases are TGTGCCAGCAGTGGGTTACTAGCGGGAGGATACGAGCAGTACTTC.

CDR3 nucleotide sequence: TGTGCCAGCAGCCCCATCGACAGGGGGTATGGCTACACCTTC. It is translated as CASSPIDRGYGYTF. The rearrangement joins TRBV6-6 to TRBJ1-2, with TRBD1 matching 9 bases. J gave up 5 bases and V 6 bases, and 7 bases lay outside the gene matches. This CDR3 contains 14 residues. Germline CDR1 reads MNHNY; CDR2 reads SVGAGI (reference sequence).

The rearrangement joins TRBV27 to TRBJ1-2, with no clear D. V was clipped by 2 bases and J by 6 bases, with 13 bases between them. This CDR3 is 14 amino acids long. Per germline, CDR1 MNHEY and CDR2 SMNVEV (reference sequence). The CDR3 DNA follows: TGTGCCAGCAGTTTAAACTTTCGGGTTAATGGCTACACCTTC. Protein product: CASSLNFRVNGYTF.

The gene calls are TRBV2 and TRBJ1-4; 7 bases are a match to TRBD1. CDR1 and CDR2 from the germline V gene are SNHLY and FYNNEI. This CDR3 spans 17 amino acids. Trimming at V came to 2 bases and at J to 2 bases, leaving 8 bases not matched to a gene. The CDR3 reads CASSERAGGRTNEKLFF. For the CDR3, the DNA is TGTGCCAGCAGTGAAAGGGCAGGGGGAAGGACTAATGAAAAACTGTTTTTT. Based on the CDR3 plus reference TRBV2 and TRBJ1-4, the full variable domain is EPEVTQTPSHQVTQMGQEVILRCVPISNHLYFYWYRQILGQKVEFLVSFYNNEISEKSEIFDDQFSVERPDGSNFTLKIRSTKLEDSAMYFCASSERAGGRTNEKLFFGSGTQLSVL.

The genes are TRBV6-1 and TRBJ2-2; TRBD1 might be the D (5 bases). V lost 6 bases to trimming and J lost 8 bases, with 13 bases between them. CDR3 size: 13 residues. Germline V gives CDR1 MNHNS, CDR2 SASEGT. The DNA of the CDR3 is TGTGCCAGCAGCACCATTGGGGCAGGGGAGCTGTTTTTT. It specifies CASSTIGAGELFF.

This clone was observed a few times. The V gene is TRBV5-1, the J gene TRBJ2-1; 10 bases map to TRBD2. The CDR3 has 16 residues. V shed 5 bases, J shed 9 bases, and the junction held 14 bases outside the gene matches. CDR1 is SGHRS, CDR2 YFSETQ, per germline. This chain's CDR3 is CASRPPGAGGDGEQFF. CDR3 DNA: TGCGCCAGCAGACCGCCGGGAGCGGGAGGGGACGGTGAGCAGTTCTTC.

The rearrangement links TRBV2 to TRBJ2-1, with D possibly matching TRBD2 (6 bases). The CDR3 has 11 residues. V dropped 11 bases and J dropped 5 bases, with 10 bases sitting between them. Germline CDR1 and CDR2: SNHLY and FYNNEI. The CDR3 reads CAGRRDNEQFF. Here the CDR3 DNA reads TGTGCCGGTCGGAGGGACAATGAGCAGTTCTTC.

The genes are TRBV7-2 and TRBJ2-7; TRBD1 matches 7 bases. The V segment lost 1 base and the J segment 4 bases; nucleotides outside the gene matches: 7. CDR3 length equals 15 residues. Germline lookup yields CDR1 SGHTA and CDR2 FQGNSA. CDR3 DNA sequence: TGTGCCAGCAGCTTAGACAGGGGAGCTTATTACGAGCAGTACTTC. It yields the protein CASSLDRGAYYEQYF. Full variable domain (outside the CDR3, taken from reference TRBV7-2 and TRBJ2-7): GAGVSQSPSNKVTEKGKDVELRCDPISGHTALYWYRQSLGQGLEFLIYFQGNSAPDKSGLPSDRFSAERTGGSVSTLTIQRTQQEDSAVYLCASSLDRGAYYEQYFGPGTRLTVT.

This sequence joins TRBV5-4 and TRBJ2-5, with D unresolved. The CDR3 length is 14 residues. From germline, CDR1 is SGHNT and CDR2 YYREEE (reference sequence). V lost 2 bases, J lost 3 bases, and 11 bases lay in between. Here the CDR3 reads CASSFSLGEETQYF. In nucleotides, the CDR3 is TGTGCCAGCAGCTTCTCGTTAGGAGAAGAGACCCAGTACTTC.

The chain joins TRBV9 to TRBJ1-2; no reliable D call. The V gene's germline CDR1 is SGDLS and CDR2 YYNGEE. This CDR3 has 16 residues. The germline V and J ends were trimmed by 4 bases and 0 bases, with 16 bases remaining between them. CDR3 nucleotides: TGTGCCAGCAGCCCCCGGATCAGGCGAACTAACTATGGCTACACCTTC. Residues: CASSPRIRRTNYGYTF.

The chain uses TRBV4-3 and TRBJ2-5; 9 bases fit TRBD2. The CDR3 covers 16 residues. The germline CDR1 and CDR2 sequences are LGHNA and YSLEER. V trimming: 4 bases; J trimming: 4 bases; junction bases outside the gene matches: 10. CDR3 sequence: CASSRLTSGSSETQYF. CDR3 nucleotides: TGCGCCAGCAGCCGGCTGACTAGCGGTAGTTCAGAGACCCAGTACTTC.

The chain recombines TRBV5-1 with TRBJ1-3, with D uncertain. Germline CDR1 SGHRS, CDR2 YFSETQ. The CDR3 extends over 15 amino acids. Trimming pared 0 bases from V and 0 bases from J, leaving 7 bases between. The CDR3 spells CASSLGARSGNTIYF. The CDR3 DNA reads TGCGCCAGCAGCTTGGGGGCACGCTCTGGAAACACCATATATTTT.

This clone was detected only once. At one of its ends the junction is not consistent with the germline gene, which may arise from a read error. V is TRBV5-4 and J is TRBJ2-5, with 8 bases aligning to TRBD1. The CDR3 is made up of 14 amino acids. Germline V gene lookup returns CDR1 SGHNT and CDR2 YYREEE (reference sequence). Written as DNA, the CDR3 is TGTGCCAGCAGCACAGGGGGGAGATGGGAGACCCGGTACTTC. It encodes CASSTGGRWETRYF.

This clone was detected only once. The chain links TRBV7-2 to TRBJ2-7; unclear D gene. The germline V gene encodes CDR1 SGHTA and CDR2 FQGNSA. V lost 0 bases to trimming and J lost 2 bases, with 5 bases between them. The CDR3 has 13 amino acids. For the CDR3, the DNA is TGTGCCAGCAGCTTAGCCCAGACCTACGAGCAGTACTTC. Residues: CASSLAQTYEQYF. Full variable domain (rest looked up from reference TRBV7-2 and TRBJ2-7): GAGVSQSPSNKVTEKGKDVELRCDPISGHTALYWYRQSLGQGLEFLIYFQGNSAPDKSGLPSDRFSAERTGGSVSTLTIQRTQQEDSAVYLCASSLAQTYEQYFGPGTRLTVT.

J is TRBJ1-2 and V is TRBV6-6, with a possible D match to TRBD1 (6 bases). This CDR3 has 15 residues. The V end was cut by 5 bases, the J end by 4 bases, with 17 bases between. The germline V gene has CDR1 MNHNY and CDR2 SVGAGI (reference sequence). Written as DNA, the CDR3 is TGTGCCAGCAGTCCTCAGACGACAGGTTCCTATGGCTACACCTTC. Protein sequence: CASSPQTTGSYGYTF.

The CDR3 is CASSQAAGGGTGELFF. The CDR3 coding sequence is TGCGCCAGCAGCCAGGCAGCGGGAGGAGGTACCGGGGAGCTGTTTTTT. The rearrangement uses TRBV4-3 and TRBJ2-2; 9 bases map to TRBD2. V was clipped by 3 bases and J by 5 bases; unmatched bases: 7. The CDR3 has 16 residues. Looked up from germline, CDR1 is LGHNA and CDR2 is YSLEER.

J is TRBJ2-5 and V is TRBV5-1, with D uncertain. The length of the CDR3 is 11 residues. With 5 bases removed from V and 2 bases from J, the gap between germline ends came to 4 bases. Germline CDR1 reads SGHRS; CDR2 reads YFSETQ. In DNA, the CDR3 is TGCGCCAGCAGAGCTCAAGAGACCCAGTACTTC. It is translated as CASRAQETQYF.

The V and J genes are TRBV6-1 and TRBJ2-3; 8 nucleotides agree with TRBD2. Germline CDR1 is MNHNS and CDR2 is SASEGT. The CDR3 has 15 amino acids. V was pared by 7 bases and J by 3 bases, with 9 bases of the junction left unmatched. The CDR3 DNA is TGTGCCAGCACCCCGGGTAGCGGGATGACAGATACGCAGTATTTT. This sequence encodes CASTPGSGMTDTQYF.

This rearrangement joins TRBV7-2 to TRBJ2-7, with D uncertain. CDR1 and CDR2 (germline): SGHTA, FQGNSA. This CDR3 region has 13 residues. Trimming cost V 3 bases and J 10 bases, with 16 bases left between them. DNA for the CDR3: TGTGCCAGCAGCTTGGGCTATAAAAGTAACCAGTACTTC. Amino acids: CASSLGYKSNQYF.

The CDR3 DNA reads TGTGCCAGCAGTGAAGTTGGCAGGGTAACGCAGCCCCAGCATTTT. Amino acid sequence: CASSEVGRVTQPQHF. The chain links TRBV2 to TRBJ1-5; D may be TRBD1 (5 bases). The CDR3 sequence is 15 residues long. V was cut by 1 base and J by 7 bases, with 14 bases left in between. CDR1 and CDR2 from the germline V gene are SNHLY and FYNNEI.

The CDR3 region is CASSSTYRGGEQYF. The CDR3 nucleotides read TGTGCCAGCAGCTCCACCTACAGGGGGGGGGAGCAGTACTTC. The V gene is TRBV5-6, the J gene TRBJ2-7; possibly TRBD1 for D (8 bases). This CDR3 comprises 14 residues. V dropped 3 bases and J dropped 7 bases, with 17 bases sitting between them. The germline CDR1 and CDR2 sequences are SGHDT and YYEEEE.

In this sample, this clone turned up a few times. The chain joins TRBV7-6 to TRBJ2-5; TRBD2 aligns across 10 bases. V lost 5 bases to trimming and J lost 5 bases; unmatched junction nucleotides: 8. From germline, CDR1 is SGHVS and CDR2 FNYEAQ. This CDR3 spans 15 amino acids. The CDR3 is CASSPLAGEDETQYF. The CDR3 nucleotides are TGTGCCAGCAGCCCGCTAGCGGGAGAGGACGAGACCCAGTACTTC. Complete variable domain (other parts from reference TRBV7-6 and TRBJ2-5): GAGVSQSPRYKVTKRGQDVALRCDPISGHVSLYWYRQALGQGPEFLTYFNYEAQQDKSGLPNDRFSAERPEGSISTLTIQRTEQRDSAMYRCASSPLAGEDETQYFGPGTRLLVL.

The V and J genes are TRBV2 and TRBJ2-2, with a tentative D call TRBD1 (6 bases). Germline V lookup: CDR1 SNHLY, CDR2 FYNNEI. Trimming cost V 9 bases and J 2 bases, with 16 bases left between them. The CDR3 loop spans 15 amino acids. The CDR3 DNA follows: TGTGCCAGAAGTTTAGACAGGAAAAACACCGGGGAGCTGTTTTTT. Its protein is CARSLDRKNTGELFF.

V usage is TRBV4-3 and J usage is TRBJ1-1; TRBD1 matches 9 bases. CDR1 is LGHNA and CDR2 is YSLEER in the germline V gene. V gave up 0 bases and J gave up 5 bases; unmatched junction bases: 22. The CDR3 has 21 residues. CDR3 nucleotide sequence: TGCGCCAGCAGCCAAGACGCTTTGGGGCCATTAACAGGGGGCGCTGGGACTGAAGCTTTCTTT. As protein: CASSQDALGPLTGGAGTEAFF.

This rearrangement joins TRBV11-2 to TRBJ2-7, with D unclear. V was shortened by 1 base and J by 6 bases, with 10 bases between the two germline ends. Germline V CDR1 and CDR2: SGHAT, FQNNGV. The CDR3 loop spans 13 amino acids. DNA for the CDR3: TGTGCCAGCAGCTTAGTTTCGACTTTCGAGCAGTACTTC. Translated: CASSLVSTFEQYF. Filled out from reference TRBV11-2 and TRBJ2-7, the complete variable domain reads EAGVAQSPRYKIIEKRQSVAFWCNPISGHATLYWYQQILGQGPKLLIQFQNNGVVDDSQLPKDRFSAERLKGVDSTLKIQPAKLEDSAVYLCASSLVSTFEQYFGPGTRLTVT.

The genes are TRBV5-1 and TRBJ2-1; TRBD2 aligns across 11 bases. Germline V gives CDR1 SGHRS, CDR2 YFSETQ. The CDR3 sequence is 18 residues long. V shed 2 bases and J 0 bases; nucleotides not matched to a gene: 7. This CDR3 is CASSLPTSGTSSYNEQFF. CDR3 nucleotide sequence: TGCGCCAGCAGCTTACCGACTAGCGGGACGAGCTCCTACAATGAGCAGTTCTTC. Using reference TRBV5-1 and TRBJ2-1 for the parts outside the CDR3, the full variable domain is KAGVTQTPRYLIKTRGQQVTLSCSPISGHRSVSWYQQTPGQGLQFLFEYFSETQRNKGNFPGRFSGRQFSNSRSEMNVSTLELGDSALYLCASSLPTSGTSSYNEQFFGPGTRLTVL.

The chain links TRBV4-2 to TRBJ1-5, with D unresolved. This CDR3 has 13 residues. CDR1 is LGHNA, CDR2 YNFKEQ, per germline. Trimming pared 0 bases from V and 5 bases from J, leaving 5 bases between. The CDR3 DNA follows: TGTGCCAGCAGCCAAGACCGGGATCAGCCCCAGCATTTT. Protein: CASSQDRDQPQHF.

The V gene is TRBV5-4, the J gene TRBJ1-1; no clear D. The CDR3 is 14 amino acids. CDR1 and CDR2 from the germline V gene are SGHNT and YYREEE (reference sequence). V was trimmed by 0 bases and J by 9 bases, leaving 15 bases between them. The CDR3 region has the DNA TGTGCCAGCAGCTTGGCTTCGGGTCAAGTAAAAGCTTTCTTT. Its protein product is CASSLASGQVKAFF.